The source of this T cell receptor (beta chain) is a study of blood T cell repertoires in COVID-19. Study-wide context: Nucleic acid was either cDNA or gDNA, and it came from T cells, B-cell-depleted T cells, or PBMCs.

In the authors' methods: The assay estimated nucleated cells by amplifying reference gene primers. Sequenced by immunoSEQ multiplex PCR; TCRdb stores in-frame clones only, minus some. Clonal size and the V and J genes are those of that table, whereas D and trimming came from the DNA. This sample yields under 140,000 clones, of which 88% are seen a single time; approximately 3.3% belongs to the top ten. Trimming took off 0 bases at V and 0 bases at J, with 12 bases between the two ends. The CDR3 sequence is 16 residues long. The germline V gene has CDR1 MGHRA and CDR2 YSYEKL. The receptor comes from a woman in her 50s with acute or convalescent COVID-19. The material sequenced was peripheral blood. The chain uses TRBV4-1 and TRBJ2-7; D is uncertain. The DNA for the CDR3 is TGCGCCAGCAGCCAAGAATCTGGGCTAACCTCCTACGAGCAGTACTTC. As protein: CASSQESGLTSYEQYF.